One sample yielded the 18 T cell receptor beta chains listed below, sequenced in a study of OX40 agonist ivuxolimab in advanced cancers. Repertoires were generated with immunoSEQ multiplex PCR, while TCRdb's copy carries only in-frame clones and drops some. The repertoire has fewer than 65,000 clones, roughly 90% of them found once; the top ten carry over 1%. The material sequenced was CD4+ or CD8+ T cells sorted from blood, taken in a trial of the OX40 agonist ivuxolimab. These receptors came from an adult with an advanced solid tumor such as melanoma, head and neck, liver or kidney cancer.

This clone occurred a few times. This CDR3 is CASRGPDRTGELFF. The CDR3 bases are TGTGCCAGCAGGGGCCCCGATCGAACCGGGGAGCTGTTTTTT. The genes are TRBV7-8 and TRBJ2-2; D not certain. The ends were cut back, 6 bases at V and 5 bases at J, with 13 bases in the middle. The germline CDR1 and CDR2 sequences are SGHVS and FQNEAQ. This CDR3 is 14 amino acids long.

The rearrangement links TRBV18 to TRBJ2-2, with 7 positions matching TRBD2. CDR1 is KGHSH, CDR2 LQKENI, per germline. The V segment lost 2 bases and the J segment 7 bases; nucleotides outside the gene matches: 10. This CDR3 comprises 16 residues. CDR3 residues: CASSPGSQRDVGELFF. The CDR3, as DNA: TGTGCCAGCTCACCAGGGTCTCAGCGGGATGTCGGGGAGCTGTTTTTT. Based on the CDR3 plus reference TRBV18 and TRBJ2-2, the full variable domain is NAGVMQNPRHLVRRRGQEARLRCSPMKGHSHVYWYRQLPEEGLKFMVYLQKENIIDESGMPKERFSAEFPKEGPSILRIQQVVRGDSAAYFCASSPGSQRDVGELFFGEGSRLTVL.

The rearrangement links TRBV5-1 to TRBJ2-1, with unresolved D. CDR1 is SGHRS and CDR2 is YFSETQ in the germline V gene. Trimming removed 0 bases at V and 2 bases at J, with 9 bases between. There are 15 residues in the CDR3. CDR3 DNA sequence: TGCGCCAGCAGCTTGGATGGCAGAACCTACAATGAGCAGTTCTTC. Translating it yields CASSLDGRTYNEQFF.

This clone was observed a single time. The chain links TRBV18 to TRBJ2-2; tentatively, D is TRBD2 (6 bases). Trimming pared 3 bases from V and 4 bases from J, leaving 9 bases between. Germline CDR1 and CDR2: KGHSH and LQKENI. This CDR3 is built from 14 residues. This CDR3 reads CASSPGLLTGELFF. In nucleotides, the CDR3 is TGTGCCAGCTCACCGGGACTCCTCACCGGGGAGCTGTTTTTT.

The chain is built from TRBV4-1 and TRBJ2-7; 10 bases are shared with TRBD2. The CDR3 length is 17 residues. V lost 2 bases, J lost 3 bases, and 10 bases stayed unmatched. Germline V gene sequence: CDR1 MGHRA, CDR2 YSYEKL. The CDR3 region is CASSQRLWGTSVYEQYF. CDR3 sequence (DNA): TGCGCCAGCAGCCAACGCCTATGGGGGACTAGCGTCTACGAGCAGTACTTC.

DNA of the CDR3: TGTGCCAGCACCCTAACCGATGGATTCCAAGAGACCCAGTACTTC. Amino acid sequence: CASTLTDGFQETQYF. The chain employs TRBV6-1 and TRBJ2-5; D gene uncertain. Trimming stripped 7 bases from V and 1 base from J, with 16 bases between. CDR3 length equals 15 residues. In germline, CDR1 is MNHNS, CDR2 SASEGT.

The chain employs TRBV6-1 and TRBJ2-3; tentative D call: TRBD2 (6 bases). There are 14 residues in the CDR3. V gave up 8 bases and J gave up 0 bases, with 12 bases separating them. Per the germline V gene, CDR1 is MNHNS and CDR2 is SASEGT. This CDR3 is CASGRTSSTDTQYF. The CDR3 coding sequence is TGTGCCAGCGGGAGGACGTCTAGCACAGATACGCAGTATTTT.

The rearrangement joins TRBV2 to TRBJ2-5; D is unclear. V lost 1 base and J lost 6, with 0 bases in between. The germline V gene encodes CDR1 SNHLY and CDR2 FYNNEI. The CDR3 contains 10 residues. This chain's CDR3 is CASSEETQYF. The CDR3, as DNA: TGTGCCAGCAGTGAAGAGACCCAGTACTTC.

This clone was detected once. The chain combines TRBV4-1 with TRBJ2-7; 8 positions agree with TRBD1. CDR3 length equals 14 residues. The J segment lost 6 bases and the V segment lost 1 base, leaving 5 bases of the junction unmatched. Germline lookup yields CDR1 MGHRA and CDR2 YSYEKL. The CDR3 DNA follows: TGCGCCAGCAGCCAAGGCCCGACAGGGGCCGAGCAGTACTTC. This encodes CASSQGPTGAEQYF.

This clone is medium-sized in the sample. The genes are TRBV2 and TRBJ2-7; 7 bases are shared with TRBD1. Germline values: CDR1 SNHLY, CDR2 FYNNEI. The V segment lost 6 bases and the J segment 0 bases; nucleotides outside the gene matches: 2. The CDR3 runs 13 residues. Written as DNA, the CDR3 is TGTGCCAGCAGCGGACAGGTCTCCTACGAGCAGTACTTC. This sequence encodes CASSGQVSYEQYF.

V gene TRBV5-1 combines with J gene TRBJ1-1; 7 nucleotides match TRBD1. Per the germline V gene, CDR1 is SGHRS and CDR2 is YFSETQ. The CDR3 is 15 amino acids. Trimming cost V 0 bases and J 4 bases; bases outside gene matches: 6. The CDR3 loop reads CASSLGVGGSTEAFF. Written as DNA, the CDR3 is TGCGCCAGCAGCTTGGGAGTAGGGGGCAGCACTGAAGCTTTCTTT.

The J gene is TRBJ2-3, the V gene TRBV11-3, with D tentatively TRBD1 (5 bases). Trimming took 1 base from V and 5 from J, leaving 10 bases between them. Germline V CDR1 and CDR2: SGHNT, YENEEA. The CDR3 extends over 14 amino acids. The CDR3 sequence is CASSLGLQGDTQYF. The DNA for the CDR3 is TGTGCCAGCAGCTTAGGACTGCAGGGAGATACGCAGTATTTT.

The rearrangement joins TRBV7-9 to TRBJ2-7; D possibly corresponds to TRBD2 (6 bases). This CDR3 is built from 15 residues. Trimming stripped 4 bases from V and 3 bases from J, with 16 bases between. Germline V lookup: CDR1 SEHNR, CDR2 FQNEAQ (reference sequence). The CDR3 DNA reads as TGTGCCAGCAGCTATCGGACCGCCGGGAGCTACGAGCAGTACTTC. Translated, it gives CASSYRTAGSYEQYF.

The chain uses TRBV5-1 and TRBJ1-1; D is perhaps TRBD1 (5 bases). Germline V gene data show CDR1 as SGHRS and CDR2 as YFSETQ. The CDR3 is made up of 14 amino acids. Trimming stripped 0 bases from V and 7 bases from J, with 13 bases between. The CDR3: CASSLDPDIGEAFF. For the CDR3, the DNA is TGCGCCAGCAGCTTGGATCCGGACATAGGTGAAGCTTTCTTT.

CDR3 sequence: CASRGGGIPEAFF. The CDR3 DNA sequence: TGTGCCAGCAGGGGCGGGGGAATCCCTGAAGCTTTCTTT. The V and J genes are TRBV6-6 and TRBJ1-1, with D perhaps TRBD1 (5 bases). From germline, CDR1 is MNHNY and CDR2 SVGAGI (reference sequence). The CDR3 contains 13 residues. V gave up 6 bases and J gave up 6 bases, with 14 bases separating them.

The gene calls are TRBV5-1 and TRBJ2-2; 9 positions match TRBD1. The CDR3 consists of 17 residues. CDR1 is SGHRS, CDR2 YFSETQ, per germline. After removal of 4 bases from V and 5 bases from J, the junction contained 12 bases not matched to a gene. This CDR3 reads CASSLNARGQGTGELFF. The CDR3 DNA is TGCGCCAGCAGCCTCAACGCGAGAGGACAGGGGACCGGGGAGCTGTTTTTT.

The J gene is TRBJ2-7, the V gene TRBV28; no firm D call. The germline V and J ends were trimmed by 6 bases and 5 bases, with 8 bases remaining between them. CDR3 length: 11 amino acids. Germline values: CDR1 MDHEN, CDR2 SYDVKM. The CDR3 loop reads CASSTFDEQYF. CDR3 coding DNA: TGTGCCAGCAGCACCTTCGACGAGCAGTACTTC.

Here the CDR3 DNA reads TGTGCCAGCAGCCCAAGGGCGGACTTGCGGTACTTC. It translates to CASSPRADLRYF. This rearrangement joins TRBV6-1 to TRBJ2-7; possibly TRBD2 for D (5 bases). Trimming cost V 6 bases and J 12 bases, with 18 bases left between them. Germline lookup yields CDR1 MNHNS and CDR2 SASEGT. CDR3 length: 12 amino acids.